Each of the 26 T cell receptor beta chains below was sequenced from the same sample in a study of blood T cell repertoires in COVID-19. Sequencing was performed with immunoSEQ multiplex PCR; in TCRdb, only in-frame clones are kept and a portion is missing. In the table there are around 200,000 clones, about 85% of which are singletons. What was sequenced was peripheral blood. The receptor set was obtained from an elderly woman in a cohort sampled during active or convalescent COVID-19.

The chain has TRBV29-1 and TRBJ1-1; D unclear. V lost 8 bases, J lost 4 bases, and 14 bases lay in between. The CDR3 extends over 12 amino acids. The V gene's germline CDR1 is SQVTM and CDR2 ANQGSEA. The CDR3: CSPFGEGTEAFF. DNA of the CDR3: TGCAGCCCCTTCGGTGAGGGCACTGAAGCTTTCTTT. The whole variable domain, filled in from reference TRBV29-1 and TRBJ1-1, reads SAVISQKPSRDICQRGTSLTIQCQVDSQVTMMFWYRQQPGQSLTLIATANQGSEATYESGFVIDKFPISRPNLTFSTLTVSNMSPEDSSIYLCSPFGEGTEAFFGQGTRLTVV.

The chain links TRBV30 to TRBJ1-5, with 8 bases identical to TRBD1. CDR1 GTSNPN and CDR2 SVGIG come from the germline V gene (reference sequence). The CDR3 is made up of 15 amino acids. Unmatched junction bases numbered 6, after V lost 2 bases and J lost 3 bases. CDR3 nucleotides: TGTGCCTGGAGTAAAGGACAGGGTGCCAATCAGCCCCAGCATTTT. This encodes CAWSKGQGANQPQHF.

This clone has just one count. The chain uses TRBV6-2 or TRBV6-3 and TRBJ1-5; no clear D. The germline V and J ends were trimmed by 4 bases and 2 bases, with 9 bases remaining between them. Looked up from germline, CDR1 is MNHEY and CDR2 is SVGEGT. CDR3 length: 14 residues. In nucleotides, the CDR3 is TGTGCCAGCAGTTTGAGAGGAGGCAATCAGCCCCAGCATTTT. Residues: CASSLRGGNQPQHF.

V and J are TRBV7-9 and TRBJ1-5; 11 nucleotides line up with TRBD1. CDR3 length: 16 residues. CDR1 SEHNR and CDR2 FQNEAQ come from the germline V gene (reference sequence). V gave up 1 base and J gave up 1 base; unmatched junction bases: 0. This CDR3 is CASSLGTGGSNQPQHF. The CDR3, as DNA: TGTGCCAGCAGCTTAGGGACAGGGGGCAGCAATCAGCCCCAGCATTTT.

The chain uses TRBV25-1 and TRBJ1-6; a weak D match, TRBD1 (6 bases). The germline V and J ends were trimmed by 6 bases and 9 bases, with 18 bases remaining between them. The CDR3 contains 15 residues. In germline, CDR1 is MGHDK, CDR2 SYGVNS. CDR3 residues: CASRPDSQTCSPLHF. DNA for the CDR3: TGTGCCAGCAGACCGGACAGTCAGACCTGTTCACCCCTCCACTTT.

The rearrangement links TRBV4-1 to TRBJ2-5; 10 bases match TRBD2. This CDR3 comprises 15 residues. After removal of 6 bases from V and 1 base from J, the junction contained 5 bases not matched to a gene. Germline V gene data show CDR1 as MGHRA and CDR2 as YSYEKL. The CDR3, as DNA: TGCGCCAGCAGTGGACTAGCGGCAGGCCAAGAGACCCAGTACTTC. Its translation: CASSGLAAGQETQYF.

The rearrangement uses TRBV27 and TRBJ1-4, with D perhaps TRBD1 (5 bases). The CDR3 has 13 residues. Germline V gene data show CDR1 as MNHEY and CDR2 as SMNVEV (reference sequence). The V gene lost 7 bases and the J gene lost 8 bases, with 14 bases spanning the gap. Written as DNA, the CDR3 is TGTGCCAGCACGCGTCGGGGGGGGGAAAAACTGTTTTTT. It translates to CASTRRGGEKLFF.

Only one count was recorded for this clone. The chain joins TRBV5-1 to TRBJ2-7; 8 bases match TRBD2. The junction had 5 bases not matched to a gene; V was cut back by 0 bases and J by 3 bases. Germline V gene data show CDR1 as SGHRS and CDR2 as YFSETQ. CDR3 length: 15 residues. DNA of the CDR3: TGCGCCAGCAGCTTGGATGGTAGCGGGATCTACGAGCAGTACGTC. Encoded protein: CASSLDGSGIYEQYV.

The chain couples TRBV24-1 to TRBJ2-7; D possibly corresponds to TRBD1 (6 bases). The CDR3 sequence is 13 residues long. V lost 4 bases, J lost 5 bases, and 11 bases lay in between. Germline V gene sequence: CDR1 KGHDR, CDR2 SFDVKD. The CDR3 coding sequence is TGTGCCACCAGTGAGCCAGGGGACAACGAGCAGTACTTC. It is translated as CATSEPGDNEQYF.

The chain is built from TRBV6-2 or TRBV6-3 and TRBJ2-3, with D possibly TRBD2 on 5 matching bases. Trimming stripped 6 bases from V and 2 bases from J, with 9 bases between. Germline lookup yields CDR1 MNHEY and CDR2 SVGEGT. The CDR3 runs to 13 residues. This chain's CDR3 is CASSGGYTDTQYF. CDR3 bases: TGTGCCAGCAGCGGCGGGTACACAGATACGCAGTATTTT.

The chain carries TRBV7-2 and TRBJ2-1; 7 bases fit TRBD2. Unmatched junction bases numbered 6, after V lost 2 bases and J lost 5 bases. CDR1 is SGHTA and CDR2 is FQGNSA in the germline V gene. The CDR3 is made up of 15 amino acids. The CDR3 loop reads CASSLSSGVHNEQFF. CDR3 sequence (DNA): TGTGCCAGCAGCTTATCCAGCGGGGTACACAATGAGCAGTTCTTC.

A single count supports this clone. Here the CDR3 reads CASRRLKSGGQSGYTF. In DNA form, the CDR3 reads TGTGCCAGCAGAAGACTAAAATCCGGGGGGCAGAGTGGCTACACCTTC. The chain has TRBV11-3 and TRBJ1-2, with D perhaps matching TRBD1 (6 bases). CDR1 and CDR2 (germline): SGHNT, YENEEA. The germline V and J ends were trimmed by 6 bases and 7 bases, with 24 bases remaining between them. The CDR3 loop spans 16 amino acids.

The rearrangement joins TRBV10-3 to TRBJ1-1; a weak D match, TRBD1 (6 bases). This CDR3 has 14 amino acids. The germline CDR1 and CDR2 sequences are ENHRY and SYGVKD. The germline V and J ends were trimmed by 6 bases and 1 base, with 12 bases remaining between them. The CDR3 is CAIRGDTRNTEAFF. DNA of the CDR3: TGTGCCATCAGAGGGGACACCCGGAACACTGAAGCTTTCTTT.

This chain uses TRBV7-8 with TRBJ1-5, with D maybe TRBD1 (5 bases). V dropped 0 bases and J dropped 0 bases, with 9 bases sitting between them. CDR3 size: 16 residues. Germline-derived CDR1 and CDR2 are SGHVS and FQNEAQ. The CDR3 DNA follows: TGTGCCAGCAGCTTAGCGGAGGGGTTTAGCAATCAGCCCCAGCATTTT. Its translation is CASSLAEGFSNQPQHF.

A single count supports this clone. The chain uses TRBV10-3 and TRBJ1-2, with D perhaps matching TRBD1 (5 bases). CDR1 is ENHRY and CDR2 is SYGVKD in the germline V gene. The CDR3 loop spans 13 amino acids. V gave up 2 bases and J gave up 4 bases, with 8 bases separating them. The CDR3 reads CAISEDRLYGYTF. The CDR3 nucleotides read TGTGCCATCAGTGAGGACAGACTCTATGGCTACACCTTC.

Only a few counts were recorded for this clone. V is TRBV4-1 and J is TRBJ1-5; D is undetermined. Germline CDR1 MGHRA, CDR2 YSYEKL. The CDR3 totals 14 residues. V dropped 0 bases and J dropped 9 bases, with 12 bases sitting between them. CDR3 sequence (DNA): TGCGCCAGCAGCCAAGAAGGAGGAGTTGGGCCCCAGCATTTT. Translated: CASSQEGGVGPQHF.

The chain has TRBV9 and TRBJ1-2; D ambiguous. The germline V gene encodes CDR1 SGDLS and CDR2 YYNGEE. The CDR3 is 13 residues long. V dropped 0 bases and J dropped 1 base, with 4 bases sitting between them. The CDR3 is CASSVDNNYGYTF. For the CDR3, the DNA is TGTGCCAGCAGCGTAGATAATAACTATGGCTACACCTTC.

This clone was counted a few times. The chain carries TRBV14 and TRBJ1-2, with D perhaps TRBD1 (6 bases). In germline, CDR1 is SGHDN, CDR2 FVKESK. The CDR3 spans 15 residues. V was trimmed by 0 bases and J by 2 bases, leaving 10 bases between them. CDR3 DNA: TGTGCCAGCAGCCAAGAGCAGGGGTGGAACTATGGCTACACCTTC. Its translation: CASSQEQGWNYGYTF.

The chain couples TRBV28 to TRBJ1-4, with D tentatively TRBD1 (5 bases). Trimming removed 6 bases at V and 3 bases at J, with 17 bases between. The CDR3 is made up of 16 amino acids. Germline assignment: CDR1 MDHEN and CDR2 SYDVKM. CDR3 sequence (DNA): TGTGCCAGCAGCCGATCAAAAGGGGTTCCTAATGAAAAACTGTTTTTT. Translated, it gives CASSRSKGVPNEKLFF.

The rearrangement links TRBV7-9 to TRBJ2-3, with TRBD2 matching over 14 bases. Germline loops: CDR1 SEHNR, CDR2 FQNEAQ (reference sequence). There are 19 residues in the CDR3. V dropped 5 bases and J dropped 4; count of bases not matched to a gene: 14. DNA for the CDR3: TGTGCCAGCAGCCCTACCTTAGGGACTAGCGGGAGAAATGCAGATACGCAGTATTTT. Protein: CASSPTLGTSGRNADTQYF.

The chain combines TRBV18 with TRBJ1-2, with TRBD1 matching 9 bases. The CDR3 consists of 16 residues. Germline V gene data show CDR1 as KGHSH and CDR2 as LQKENI. With 4 bases clipped from V and 4 bases from J, the junction kept 10 bases outside the gene matches. CDR3 sequence (DNA): TGTGCCAGCTCACTTGCCCGGGACAGGGTTGGCTATGGCTACACCTTC. Amino acids: CASSLARDRVGYGYTF.

The chain links TRBV29-1 to TRBJ1-2; D might be TRBD1 (6 bases). The CDR3 is 14 amino acids. V was shortened by 3 bases and J by 2 bases, with 13 bases between the two germline ends. Germline V gives CDR1 SQVTM, CDR2 ANQGSEA. The CDR3 protein is CSVDWDIGNYGYTF. Written as DNA, the CDR3 is TGCAGCGTTGACTGGGACATTGGAAACTATGGCTACACCTTC.

This chain joins TRBV19 and TRBJ1-1; TRBD1 is a possible D gene (6 bases). V was shortened by 5 bases and J by 2 bases, with 18 bases between the two germline ends. The CDR3 loop spans 16 amino acids. Germline V gene sequence: CDR1 LNHDA, CDR2 SQIVND (reference sequence). The CDR3 DNA reads TGTGCCAGTAGTCCCCCCCGCAGGGGCCTTAACACTGAAGCTTTCTTT. It specifies CASSPPRRGLNTEAFF. The full variable domain, its missing parts supplied by reference TRBV19 and TRBJ1-1, is DGGITQSPKYLFRKEGQNVTLSCEQNLNHDAMYWYRQDPGQGLRLIYYSQIVNDFQKGDIAEGYSVSREKKESFPLTVTSAQKNPTAFYLCASSPPRRGLNTEAFFGQGTRLTVV.

This clone was counted once. The chain is built from TRBV10-3 and TRBJ1-1; perhaps TRBD1 as D (6 bases). V lost 4 bases, J lost 4 bases, and 16 bases lay in between. Germline CDR1 is ENHRY and CDR2 is SYGVKD. The CDR3 covers 15 residues. CDR3 nucleotides: TGTGCCATCAGTGCCTTAGCAGGGGTTGGCACTGAAGCTTTCTTT. Protein sequence: CAISALAGVGTEAFF.

The CDR3 bases are TGTGCCAGTATTCCGGTGGTAGGGGCTAGGAACACCGGGGAGCTGTTTTTT. Translating it yields CASIPVVGARNTGELFF. The chain recombines TRBV19 with TRBJ2-2; tentatively, D is TRBD1 (5 bases). The V end was cut by 7 bases, the J end by 1 base, with 19 bases between. The CDR3 consists of 17 residues. Germline assignment: CDR1 LNHDA and CDR2 SQIVND (reference sequence).

The rearrangement uses TRBV5-1 and TRBJ1-4; a weak D match, TRBD1 (6 bases). Trimming pared 4 bases from V and 4 bases from J, leaving 11 bases between. The CDR3 extends over 14 amino acids. Germline CDR1 SGHRS, CDR2 YFSETQ. The CDR3 reads CASSPGHRNEKLFF. As DNA, the CDR3 is TGCGCCAGCAGCCCGGGACACCGTAATGAAAAACTGTTTTTT.